The text below deals with one T cell receptor beta chain. The sample is drawn from a study of T cells in Graves' hyperthyroidism and ophthalmopathy. As for the study in general: It was at initial diagnosis, before any treatment, that peripheral blood was collected.

RNA transcripts served as the template for amplifying TCR beta CDR3 regions. The HTBI primer set drove a first-round RT-PCR of the TCR CDR3. TCRdb processed the multiplex PCR reads anew with MiXCR; each CDR3 protein has one entry. The top ten clones hold around 55% of a sample with approximately 300,000 distinct CDR3 sequences, approximately 15% of them seen once. This clonotype was sampled from a woman aged 55-69 years with Graves' ophthalmopathy. The sample comprised blood.

The CDR3 protein is CASTTGTGLYEQYF. The CDR3 bases are TGTGCCAGCACAACCGGGACAGGGCTCTACGAGCAGTACTTC. The V call is TRBV28, the J call TRBJ2-7; 9 bases agree with TRBD1. Germline CDR1 MDHEN, CDR2 SYDVKM. The CDR3 runs 14 residues. J was trimmed by 3 bases and V by 7 bases; bases with no gene match: 7.